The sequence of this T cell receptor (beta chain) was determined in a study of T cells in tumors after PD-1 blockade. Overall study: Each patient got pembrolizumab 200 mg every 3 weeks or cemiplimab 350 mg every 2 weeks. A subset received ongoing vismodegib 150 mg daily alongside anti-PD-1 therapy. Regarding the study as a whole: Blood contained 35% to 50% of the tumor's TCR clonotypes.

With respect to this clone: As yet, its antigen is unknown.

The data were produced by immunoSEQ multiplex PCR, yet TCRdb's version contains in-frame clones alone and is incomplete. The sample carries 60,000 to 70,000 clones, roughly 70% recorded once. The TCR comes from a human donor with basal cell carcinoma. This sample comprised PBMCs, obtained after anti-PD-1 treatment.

Here the CDR3 reads CASSLGQGPTEAFF. DNA for the CDR3: TGCGCCAGCAGCCTCGGACAGGGTCCCACTGAAGCTTTCTTT. The gene calls are TRBV5-1 and TRBJ1-1, with TRBD1 matching over 8 bases. Per germline, CDR1 SGHRS and CDR2 YFSETQ. The CDR3 has 14 amino acids. V lost 4 bases, J lost 4 bases, and 6 bases stayed unmatched.